Listed below are T cell receptor beta chains from one sample, sequenced in a study of cytomegalovirus exposure and HLA in healthy donors. The data were produced by immunoSEQ multiplex PCR, yet TCRdb's version contains in-frame clones alone and is incomplete. The table records around 120,000 clones, around 84% of them present only once. Sequenced input: PBMCs. These receptors originate from a woman aged 35 to 49 in good health and CMV-seronegative. The CDR3 runs from the conserved cysteine through the conserved F or W. D genes are given only for firm matches. Clone size is stated in some rows and not others, as once, few, many or a class when expanded.

clone_size | j_call | v_call | d_call | cdr3_aa | cdr3_nt
. | TRBJ2-3 | TRBV5-4 | . | CASSLGGTDTQYF | TGTGCCAGCAGCTTAGGGGGCACAGATACGCAGTATTTT
. | TRBJ2-1 | TRBV4-1 | . | CASSQPSRLRFF | TGCGCCAGCAGCCAACCGTCCAGGCTTAGGTTCTTC
few | TRBJ2-7 | TRBV19 | TRBD1 | CASSTRQGTEQYF | TGTGCCAGTAGCACACGACAGGGCACCGAGCAGTACTTC
. | TRBJ1-3 | TRBV7-8 | . | CASSPTPREVGNTIYF | TGTGCCAGCAGCCCCACGCCGCGGGAGGTCGGAAACACCATATATTTT
. | TRBJ1-3 | TRBV6-6 | TRBD1 | CASSYVTGPGNTIYF | TGTGCCAGCAGTTACGTGACAGGGCCTGGAAACACCATATATTTT
. | TRBJ2-6 | TRBV28 | TRBD1 | CASSPLGQGYSGANVLTF | TGTGCCAGCAGTCCCCTGGGACAGGGATATTCTGGGGCCAACGTCCTGACTTTC
. | TRBJ2-7 | TRBV6-6 | . | CASSFGLPSSYEQYF | TGTGCCAGCAGTTTTGGACTTCCGAGCTCCTACGAGCAGTACTTC
. | TRBJ1-6 | TRBV6-5 | . | CASSFQLRVPPLHF | TGTGCCAGCAGTTTCCAGCTGAGGGTCCCACCCCTCCACTTT
. | TRBJ2-3 | TRBV6-1 | TRBD2 | CASRNIAGGTDTQYF | TGTGCCAGCAGAAATATAGCGGGAGGCACAGATACGCAGTATTTT
. | TRBJ2-1 | TRBV28 | TRBD1 | CASSFDRGYNEQFF | TGTGCCAGCAGTTTCGACAGGGGGTACAATGAGCAGTTCTTC
. | TRBJ2-1 | TRBV5-1 | TRBD2 | CASSRWREGQNEQFF | TGCGCCAGCAGCCGGTGGCGGGAGGGCCAGAATGAGCAGTTCTTC
. | TRBJ2-5 | TRBV23-1 | . | CASSPRTGTKTWETQYF | TGCGCCAGCAGTCCTCGAACGGGGACAAAAACGTGGGAGACCCAGTACTTC
. | TRBJ1-1 | TRBV10-3 | . | CATSILDTGTEAFF | TGTGCCACCAGTATCCTCGACACAGGCACTGAAGCTTTCTTT
. | TRBJ2-7 | TRBV15 | . | CATSIERGTYEQYF | TGTGCCACCAGCATTGAACGGGGGACCTACGAGCAGTACTTC
. | TRBJ2-5 | TRBV28 | . | CASSLKLGTGNGTQYF | TGTGCCAGCAGTTTAAAGTTAGGTACAGGGAACGGGACCCAGTACTTC
once | TRBJ1-6 | TRBV19 | . | CASSKDLPGDSHYSPLHF | TGTGCCAGTAGTAAGGACCTCCCTGGCGACAGCCATTATTCACCCCTCCACTTT
. | TRBJ2-2 | TRBV19 | TRBD2 | CASSPGTASGRTNTGELFF | TGTGCCAGTAGTCCCGGGACGGCTAGCGGGAGAACGAACACCGGGGAGCTGTTTTTT
. | TRBJ1-1 | TRBV7-9 | . | CSSSLNRATEAFF | TGTTCCAGCAGCTTAAACAGGGCTACTGAAGCTTTCTTT